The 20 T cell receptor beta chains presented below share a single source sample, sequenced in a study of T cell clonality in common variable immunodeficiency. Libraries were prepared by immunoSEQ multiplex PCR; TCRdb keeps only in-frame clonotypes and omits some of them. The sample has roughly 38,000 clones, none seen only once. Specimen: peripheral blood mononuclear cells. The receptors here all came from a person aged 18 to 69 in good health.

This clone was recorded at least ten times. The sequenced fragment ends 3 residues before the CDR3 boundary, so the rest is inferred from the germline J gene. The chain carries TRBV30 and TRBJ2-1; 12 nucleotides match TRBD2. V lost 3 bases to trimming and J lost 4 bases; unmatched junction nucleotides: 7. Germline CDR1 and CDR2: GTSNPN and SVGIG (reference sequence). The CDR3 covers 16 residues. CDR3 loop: CAWRALAGGMYNEQFF. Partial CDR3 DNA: TGTGCCTGGAGAGCCCTAGCGGGAGGGATGTACAATGAG.

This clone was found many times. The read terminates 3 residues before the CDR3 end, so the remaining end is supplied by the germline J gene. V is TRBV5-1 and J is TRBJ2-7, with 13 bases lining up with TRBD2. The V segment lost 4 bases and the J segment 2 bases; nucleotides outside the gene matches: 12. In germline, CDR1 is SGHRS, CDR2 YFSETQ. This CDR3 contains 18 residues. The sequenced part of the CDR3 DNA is TGCGCCAGCAGCAGAGGACTAGCGGGAGCTCTGAGCACCTACGAG. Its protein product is CASSRGLAGALSTYE. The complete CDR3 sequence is CASSRGLAGALSTYEQYF. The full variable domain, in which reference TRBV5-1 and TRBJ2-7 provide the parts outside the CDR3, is KAGVTQTPRYLIKTRGQQVTLSCSPISGHRSVSWYQQTPGQGLQFLFEYFSETQRNKGNFPGRFSGRQFSNSRSEMNVSTLELGDSALYLCASSRGLAGALSTYEQYFGPGTRLTVT.

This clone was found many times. Incomplete CDR3 DNA: TGTGCCAGCAGATTTCTAGCGGAGAGCTCCTACGAG. It is translated as CASRFLAESSYE. The entire CDR3 is CASRFLAESSYEQYF. The chain carries TRBV2 and TRBJ2-7, with 7 bases fitting TRBD2. The read finishes 3 residues shy of the CDR3 end, and the germline J gene is used to complete it. The germline V gene has CDR1 SNHLY and CDR2 FYNNEI. CDR3 length: 15 amino acids. V lost 6 bases to trimming and J lost 0 bases; unmatched junction nucleotides: 8.

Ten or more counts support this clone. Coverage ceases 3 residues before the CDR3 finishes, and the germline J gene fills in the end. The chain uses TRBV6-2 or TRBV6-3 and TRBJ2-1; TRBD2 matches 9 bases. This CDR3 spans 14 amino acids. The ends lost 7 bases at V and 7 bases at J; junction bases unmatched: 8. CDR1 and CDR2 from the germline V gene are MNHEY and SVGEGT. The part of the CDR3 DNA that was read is TGTGCCAGCAATAGGGCTAGCGGGATAAATGAG. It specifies CASNRASGINE. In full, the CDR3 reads CASNRASGINEQFF.

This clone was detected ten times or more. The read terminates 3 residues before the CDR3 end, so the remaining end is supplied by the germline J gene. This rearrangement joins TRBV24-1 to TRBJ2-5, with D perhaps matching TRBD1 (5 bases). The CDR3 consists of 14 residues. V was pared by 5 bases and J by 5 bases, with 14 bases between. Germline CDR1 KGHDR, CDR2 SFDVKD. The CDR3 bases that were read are TGTGCCACCAGTGCTTCAGGGTCGGTGGAGACC. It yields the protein CATSASGSVET. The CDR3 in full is CATSASGSVETQYF.

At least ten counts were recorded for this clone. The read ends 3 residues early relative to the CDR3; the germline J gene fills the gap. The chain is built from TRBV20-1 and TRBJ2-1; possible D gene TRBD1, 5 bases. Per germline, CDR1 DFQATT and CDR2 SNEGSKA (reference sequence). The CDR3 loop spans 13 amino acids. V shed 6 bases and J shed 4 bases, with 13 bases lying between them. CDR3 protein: CSAPGQGYNEQFF. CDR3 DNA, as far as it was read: TGCAGTGCCCCCGGCCAGGGATACAATGAG.

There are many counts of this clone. The CDR3 reads CASNGQSSYNEQFF. The part of the CDR3 DNA that was read is TGTGCCAGCAATGGTCAGAGCTCCTACAATGAG. V is TRBV2 and J is TRBJ2-1; D not certain. The read ends 3 residues early relative to the CDR3; the germline J gene fills the gap. CDR3 size: 14 residues. Looked up from germline, CDR1 is SNHLY and CDR2 is FYNNEI. The V end was cut by 7 bases, the J end by 0 bases, with 10 bases between.

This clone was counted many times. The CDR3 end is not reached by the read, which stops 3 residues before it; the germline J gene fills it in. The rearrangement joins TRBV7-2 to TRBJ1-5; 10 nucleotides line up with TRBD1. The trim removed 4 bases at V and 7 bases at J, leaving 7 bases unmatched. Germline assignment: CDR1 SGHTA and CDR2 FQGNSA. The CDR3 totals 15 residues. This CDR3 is CASSSWDRGDQPQHF. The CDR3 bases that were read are TGTGCCAGCAGCTCCTGGGACAGGGGAGACCAGCCC.

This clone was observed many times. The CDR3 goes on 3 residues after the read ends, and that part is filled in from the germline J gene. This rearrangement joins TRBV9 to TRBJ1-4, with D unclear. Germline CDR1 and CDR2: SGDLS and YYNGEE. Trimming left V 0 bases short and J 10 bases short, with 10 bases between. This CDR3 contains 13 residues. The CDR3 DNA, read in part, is TGTGCCAGCAGCGTAGCCGAGACGGGAAAA. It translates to CASSVAETGK. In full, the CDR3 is CASSVAETGKLFF.

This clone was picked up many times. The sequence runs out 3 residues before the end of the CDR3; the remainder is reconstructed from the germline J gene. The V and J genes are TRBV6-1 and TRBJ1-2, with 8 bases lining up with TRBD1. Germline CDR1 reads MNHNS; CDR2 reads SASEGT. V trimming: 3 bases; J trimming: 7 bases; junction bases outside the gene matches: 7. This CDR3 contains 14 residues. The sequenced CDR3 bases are TGTGCCAGCAGTGACAAGGACAGGGTTGCTGGC. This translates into CASSDKDRVAG. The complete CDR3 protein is CASSDKDRVAGYTF.

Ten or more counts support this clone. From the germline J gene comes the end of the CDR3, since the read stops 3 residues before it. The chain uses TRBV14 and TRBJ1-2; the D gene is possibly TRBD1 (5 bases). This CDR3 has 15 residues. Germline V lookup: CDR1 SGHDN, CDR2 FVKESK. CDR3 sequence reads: CASSPAGTGNQPYTF. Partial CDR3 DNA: TGTGCCAGCAGCCCGGCGGGGACGGGCAATCAGCCC.

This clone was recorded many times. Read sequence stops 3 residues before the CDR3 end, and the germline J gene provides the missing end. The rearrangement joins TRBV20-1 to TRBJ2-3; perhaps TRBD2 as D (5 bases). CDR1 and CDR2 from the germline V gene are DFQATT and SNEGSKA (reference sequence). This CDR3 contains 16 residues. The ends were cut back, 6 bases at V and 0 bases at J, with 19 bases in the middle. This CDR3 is CSASARTLSSTDTQYF. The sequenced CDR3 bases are TGCAGTGCCTCAGCTCGGACTTTGAGCAGCACAGATACG.

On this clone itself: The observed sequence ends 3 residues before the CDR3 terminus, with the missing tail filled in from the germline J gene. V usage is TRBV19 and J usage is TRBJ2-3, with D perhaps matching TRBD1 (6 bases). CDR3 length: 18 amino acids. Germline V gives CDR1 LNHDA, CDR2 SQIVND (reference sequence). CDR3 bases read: TGTGCCAGTAGTTCCCCCACGGACAGACCATATAGCAATCAGCCG. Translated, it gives CASSSPTDRPYSNQP. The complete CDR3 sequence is CASSSPTDRPYSNQPQYF.

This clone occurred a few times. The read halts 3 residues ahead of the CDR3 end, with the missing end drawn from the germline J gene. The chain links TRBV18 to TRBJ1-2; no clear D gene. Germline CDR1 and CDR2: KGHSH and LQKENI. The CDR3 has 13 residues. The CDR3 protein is CASSPSRVDDYTF. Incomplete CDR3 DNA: TGTGCCAGCTCACCTTCTAGAGTCGATGAC.

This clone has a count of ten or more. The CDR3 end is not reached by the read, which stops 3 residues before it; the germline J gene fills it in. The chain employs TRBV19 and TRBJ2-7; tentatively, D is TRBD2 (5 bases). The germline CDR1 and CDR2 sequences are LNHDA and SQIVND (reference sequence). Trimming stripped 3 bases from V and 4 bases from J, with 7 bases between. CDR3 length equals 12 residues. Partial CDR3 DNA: TGTGCCAGTAGTATTGAGGGTTACGAG. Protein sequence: CASSIEGYE. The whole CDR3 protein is CASSIEGYEQYF.

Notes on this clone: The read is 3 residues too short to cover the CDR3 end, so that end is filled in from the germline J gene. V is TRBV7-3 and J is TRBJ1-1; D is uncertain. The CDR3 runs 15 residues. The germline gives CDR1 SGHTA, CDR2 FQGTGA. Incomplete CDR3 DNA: TGTGCCAGCAGCTCTAGCGGGAGCTCCTACAATGAG. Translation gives CASSSSGSSYNE. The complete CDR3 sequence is CASSSSGSSYNEAFF.

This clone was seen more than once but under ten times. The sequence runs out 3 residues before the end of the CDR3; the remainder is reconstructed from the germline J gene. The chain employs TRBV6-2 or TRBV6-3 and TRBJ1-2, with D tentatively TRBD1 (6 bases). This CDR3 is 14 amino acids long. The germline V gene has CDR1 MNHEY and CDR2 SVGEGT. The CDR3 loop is CASGTGRDTDTYTF. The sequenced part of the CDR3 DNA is TGTGCCAGCGGAACAGGGAGAGACACAGATACC.

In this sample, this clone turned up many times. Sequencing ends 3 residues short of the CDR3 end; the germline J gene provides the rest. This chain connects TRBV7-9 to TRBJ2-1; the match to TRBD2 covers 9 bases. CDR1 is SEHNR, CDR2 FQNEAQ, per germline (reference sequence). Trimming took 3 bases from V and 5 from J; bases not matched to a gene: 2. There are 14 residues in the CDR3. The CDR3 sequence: CASSLSGRNNEQFF. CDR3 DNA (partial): TGTGCCAGCAGCTTGAGCGGGAGGAACAATGAG.

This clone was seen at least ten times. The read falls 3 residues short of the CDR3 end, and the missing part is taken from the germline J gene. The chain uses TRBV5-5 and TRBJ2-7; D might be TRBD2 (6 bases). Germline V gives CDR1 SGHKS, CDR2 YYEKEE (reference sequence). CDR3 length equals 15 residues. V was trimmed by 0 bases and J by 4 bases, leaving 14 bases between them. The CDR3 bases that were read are TGTGCCAGCAGCTTGGTTGGAGGGGTTTCGTACGAG. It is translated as CASSLVGGVSYE. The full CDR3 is CASSLVGGVSYEQYF. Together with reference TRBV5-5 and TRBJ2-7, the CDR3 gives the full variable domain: DAGVTQSPTHLIKTRGQQVTLRCSPISGHKSVSWYQQVLGQGPQFIFQYYEKEERGRGNFPDRFSARQFPNYSSELNVNALLLGDSALYLCASSLVGGVSYEQYFGPGTRLTVT.

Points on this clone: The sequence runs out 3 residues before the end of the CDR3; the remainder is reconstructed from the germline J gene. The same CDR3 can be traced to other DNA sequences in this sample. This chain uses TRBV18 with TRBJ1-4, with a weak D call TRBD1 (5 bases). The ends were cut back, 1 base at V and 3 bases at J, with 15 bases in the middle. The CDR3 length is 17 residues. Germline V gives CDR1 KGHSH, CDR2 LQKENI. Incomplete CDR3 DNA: TGTGCCAGCTCACCACGTCAAGGGGCGTTTGCTAATGAAAAA. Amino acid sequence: CASSPRQGAFANEK. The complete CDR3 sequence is CASSPRQGAFANEKLFF. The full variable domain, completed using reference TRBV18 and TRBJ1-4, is NAGVMQNPRHLVRRRGQEARLRCSPMKGHSHVYWYRQLPEEGLKFMVYLQKENIIDESGMPKERFSAEFPKEGPSILRIQQVVRGDSAAYFCASSPRQGAFANEKLFFGSGTQLSVL.